This entry is about one T cell receptor (beta chain). The germline V gene encodes CDR1 SNHLY and CDR2 FYNNEI. The V and J ends lost 4 bases and 6 bases respectively, with 13 bases between them. The CDR3 length is 14 residues. Profiled with immunoSEQ multiplex PCR; TCRdb holds only in-frame clones, not every one. Altogether 90,000 to 100,000 clones are present, approximately 90% being singletons, with the ten largest covering 4% to 6%. This sample is drawn from a study of blood T cell repertoires in COVID-19. This rearrangement joins TRBV2 to TRBJ2-1; D may be TRBD1 (6 bases). Sample: peripheral blood. This TCR came from a man aged 45-65 years with acute or convalescent COVID-19. As DNA, the CDR3 is TGTGCCAGCAGTGTCCCCAGGGGAAGCAATGAGCAGTTCTTC. Its protein product is CASSVPRGSNEQFF.